This entry is about one T cell receptor beta chain. The V and J ends lost 3 bases and 0 bases respectively, with 11 bases between them. The CDR3 spans 15 residues. Germline lookup yields CDR1 SGHRS and CDR2 YFSETQ. Sequencing was performed with immunoSEQ multiplex PCR; in TCRdb, only in-frame clones are kept and a portion is missing. The table records under 300,000 clones, roughly 90% of them present only once. Adults between roughly 18 and 89 years of age took part from fewer than 30 US areas. Cohort assignment relied on participant-reported clinical history. Two negative PCRs, clearance, or symptom resolution characterized the recovered Cohort 3 donors. The data were taken from a study of blood T cell repertoires in COVID-19. The overall study: Samples representing acute and convalescent COVID-19 were sourced from the United States, Italy and Spain.

The TCR comes from an older woman who had recovered from COVID-19. The sample consisted of PBMCs or T cells enriched from blood (not recorded which). This sequence joins TRBV5-1 and TRBJ2-3; D perhaps matches TRBD2 (5 bases). The chain's CDR3 is CASSSIIASTDTQYF. CDR3 coding DNA: TGCGCCAGCAGCTCCATTATAGCGAGCACAGATACGCAGTATTTT.